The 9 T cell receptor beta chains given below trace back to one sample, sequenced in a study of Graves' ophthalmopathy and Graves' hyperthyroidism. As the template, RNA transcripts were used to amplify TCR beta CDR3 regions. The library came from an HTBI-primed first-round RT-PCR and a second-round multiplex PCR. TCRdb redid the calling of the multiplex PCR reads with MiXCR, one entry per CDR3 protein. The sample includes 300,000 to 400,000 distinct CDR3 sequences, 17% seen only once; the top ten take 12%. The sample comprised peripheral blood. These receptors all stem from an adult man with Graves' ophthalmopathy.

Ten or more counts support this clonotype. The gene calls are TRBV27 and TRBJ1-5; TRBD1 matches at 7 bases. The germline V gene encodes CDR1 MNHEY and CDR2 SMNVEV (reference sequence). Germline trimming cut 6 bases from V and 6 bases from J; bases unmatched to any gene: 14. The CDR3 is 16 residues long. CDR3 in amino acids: CASRRRAGGEGQPQHF. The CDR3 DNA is TGTGCCAGCAGGCGCCGCGCAGGGGGAGAGGGTCAGCCCCAGCATTTT.

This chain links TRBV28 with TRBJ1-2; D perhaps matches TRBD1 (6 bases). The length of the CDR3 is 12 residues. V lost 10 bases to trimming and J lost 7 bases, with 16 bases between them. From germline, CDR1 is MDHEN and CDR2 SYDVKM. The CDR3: CAISRQAGGYTF. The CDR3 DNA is TGTGCCATTTCAAGACAGGCAGGTGGCTACACCTTC.

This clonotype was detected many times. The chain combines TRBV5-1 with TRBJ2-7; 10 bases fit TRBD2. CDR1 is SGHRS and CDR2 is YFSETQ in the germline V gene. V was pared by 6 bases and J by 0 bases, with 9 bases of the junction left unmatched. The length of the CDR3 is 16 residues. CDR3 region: CASTAGSGRSSYEQYF. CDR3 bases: TGCGCCAGCACCGCGGGTAGCGGGAGGTCCTCCTACGAGCAGTACTTC. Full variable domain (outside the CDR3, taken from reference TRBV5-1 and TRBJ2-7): KAGVTQTPRYLIKTRGQQVTLSCSPISGHRSVSWYQQTPGQGLQFLFEYFSETQRNKGNFPGRFSGRQFSNSRSEMNVSTLELGDSALYLCASTAGSGRSSYEQYFGPGTRLTVT.

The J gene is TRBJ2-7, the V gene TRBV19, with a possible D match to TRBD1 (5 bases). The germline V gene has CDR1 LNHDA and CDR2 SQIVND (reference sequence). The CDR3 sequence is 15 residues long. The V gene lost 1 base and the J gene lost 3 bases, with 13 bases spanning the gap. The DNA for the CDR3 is TGTGCCAGTAGTATAGTGTCTAGTAGGGGCTACGAGCAGTACTTC. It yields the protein CASSIVSSRGYEQYF.

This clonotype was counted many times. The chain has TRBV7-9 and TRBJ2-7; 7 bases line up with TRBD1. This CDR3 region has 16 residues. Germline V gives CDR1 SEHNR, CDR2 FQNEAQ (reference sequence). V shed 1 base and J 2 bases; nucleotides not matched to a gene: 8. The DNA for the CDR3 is TGTGCCAGCAGCTTAGAAGGGGGCGGACTGACCTACGAGCAGTACTTC. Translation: CASSLEGGGLTYEQYF.

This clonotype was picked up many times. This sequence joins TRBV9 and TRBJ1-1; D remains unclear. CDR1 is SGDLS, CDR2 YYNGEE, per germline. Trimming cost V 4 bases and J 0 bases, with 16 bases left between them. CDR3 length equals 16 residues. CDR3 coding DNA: TGTGCCAGCAGCCCAACTCATCCGCGGTTGAACACTGAAGCTTTCTTT. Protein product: CASSPTHPRLNTEAFF.

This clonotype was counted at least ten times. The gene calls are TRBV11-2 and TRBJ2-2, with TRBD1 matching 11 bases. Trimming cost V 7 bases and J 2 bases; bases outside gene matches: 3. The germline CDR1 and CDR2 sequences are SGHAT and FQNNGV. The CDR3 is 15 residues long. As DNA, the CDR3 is TGTGCCAGCACCGGGACAGGGGGTAACACCGGGGAGCTGTTTTTT. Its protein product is CASTGTGGNTGELFF.

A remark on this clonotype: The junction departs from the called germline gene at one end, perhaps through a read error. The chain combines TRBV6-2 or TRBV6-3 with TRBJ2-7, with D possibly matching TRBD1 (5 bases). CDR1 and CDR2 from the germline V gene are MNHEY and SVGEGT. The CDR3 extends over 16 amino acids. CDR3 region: CATLHQGIANRYEQSF. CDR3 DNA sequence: TGTGCCACCCTACACCAGGGAATCGCAAATCGGTACGAGCAGTCCTTC.

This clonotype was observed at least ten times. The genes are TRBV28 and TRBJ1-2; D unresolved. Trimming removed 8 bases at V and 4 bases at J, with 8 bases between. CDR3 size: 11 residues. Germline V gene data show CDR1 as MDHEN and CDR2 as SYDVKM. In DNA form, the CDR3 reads TGTGCCAGCGCCAGCTCCTATGGCTACACCTTC. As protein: CASASSYGYTF.